Included here is one T cell receptor (beta chain) sequence, with context. Its cognate antigen is unknown. This specimen belongs to a study of T-cell memory formation after mild COVID-19. Study outcomes and limitations: CD4/CD8 balance characterized clones contracting day 15 to 85, and CD4+ skew characterized later expanders. Those CD4+ clones that contracted were mainly in CM and EM (CD8+ ones in EMRA).

Germline V gives CDR1 MDHEN, CDR2 SYDVKM. V dropped 7 bases and J dropped 2 bases, with 14 bases sitting between them. The CDR3 is 14 residues long. A 5'RACE reaction primed in the constant segment made cDNA libraries of TCR alpha and TCR beta, and these carried sample barcodes and UMIs. TCRdb reanalysed the 5' RACE reads using MiXCR and keeps one entry per CDR3 protein. The sample carries around 200,000 distinct CDR3 sequences, approximately 10% recorded once. The clonotype was recovered from a man younger than 30 who had mild COVID-19 (a few samples of this study predate the infection). Cell type and time point are not known. The sample consisted of PBMCs or a T cell subset sorted from them (not recorded which). The rearrangement links TRBV28 to TRBJ2-5; D is possibly TRBD1 (6 bases). CDR3: CASNLEGVQETQYF. The CDR3 nucleotides read TGTGCCAGCAACTTAGAGGGGGTTCAAGAGACCCAGTACTTC. Full variable domain (remainder filled in from reference TRBV28 and TRBJ2-5): DVKVTQSSRYLVKRTGEKVFLECVQDMDHENMFWYRQDPGLGLRLIYFSYDVKMKEKGDIPEGYSVSREKKERFSLILESASTNQTSMYLCASNLEGVQETQYFGPGTRLLVL.